This T cell receptor beta chain was identified during a study of cytomegalovirus exposure and HLA in healthy donors. Findings and caveats of the study: Apparent HLA restriction characterized most CMV-associated TCR beta chains in a later analysis. Cytomegalovirus association was assigned to about 150 TCR beta chains.

Comments on this clone: Its antigen remains unknown.

This CDR3 is 15 amino acids long. The V end was cut by 2 bases, the J end by 5 bases, with 15 bases between. Germline V lookup: CDR1 MNHEY, CDR2 SVGAGI. 13 Jbeta primers and 60 Vbeta primers were used for the PCR. Libraries were prepared by immunoSEQ multiplex PCR; TCRdb keeps only in-frame clonotypes and omits some of them. Of fewer than 250,000 clones listed, roughly nine tenths are singletons. The sample comprised PBMCs. The chain combines TRBV6-5 with TRBJ1-1; D is perhaps TRBD1 (5 bases). The TCR comes from a boy aged 2-15 years in good health and CMV-seronegative. The CDR3 region is CASSYQGIPLTEAFF. The CDR3 coding sequence is TGTGCCAGCAGTTACCAGGGAATCCCACTTACTGAAGCTTTCTTT.